The 6 T cell receptor beta chains in this list originate from one sample, sequenced in a study of regulatory T cells in long-lasting Graves disease (dated by TCRdb to the early 2020s). The time point label here, explained by the study, means: newly diagnosed GD, antithyroid drugs for less than 3 months. For both TCR sequencing and RNA sequencing, RNA was extracted from PBMCs in TRIzol. Library preparation employed multiplex PCR. Sequencing used an Illumina HiSeq 4000. To build TCR beta libraries, CDR3 regions were amplified by Arm-PCR using iRepertoire HTBI primers. TCRdb applied fastp at Q25 and MiXCR to the public reads, then kept only in-frame beta chains. Identical CDR3 protein sequences are pooled into one entry, listed with their most common genes and DNA. For this sample the table gives some 250,000 distinct CDR3 sequences, of which roughly a fifth were detected only once. The ten largest clones add up to about 15% of the sample.

The specimen comprised peripheral blood mononuclear cells (PBMCs), sampled at new diagnosis, from a patient treated with antithyroid drugs. The source is a female donor with Graves disease.

In its sample, this clonotype was seen many times. The chain carries TRBV20-1 and TRBJ2-7, with unresolved D. CDR1 and CDR2 from the germline V gene are DFQATT and SNEGSKA (reference sequence). Trimming shortened V by 4 bases and J by 2 bases, and 15 bases separated the two germline ends. The CDR3 is 14 residues long. CDR3 bases: TGCAGTGCTAAAGACTCGAGTCCCACCTACGAGCAGTACTTC. It yields the protein CSAKDSSPTYEQYF.

The rearrangement uses TRBV6-4 and TRBJ2-7; possibly TRBD2 for D (7 bases). The germline V gene encodes CDR1 MRHNA and CDR2 SNTAGT. CDR3 length: 15 amino acids. Deletions cut 2 bases from V and 6 bases from J, with 17 bases between. The CDR3 protein is CASSDPFRGGFEQYF. The CDR3 DNA follows: TGTGCCAGCAGTGACCCTTTCAGGGGAGGGTTCGAGCAGTACTTC.

About this clonotype: A read error is possible here, since a much larger clone lies one base away. The chain uses TRBV19 and TRBJ2-3; D perhaps matches TRBD2 (6 bases). The germline V gene has CDR1 LNHDA and CDR2 SQIVND (reference sequence). This CDR3 spans 16 amino acids. V shed 2 bases and J shed 4 bases, with 16 bases lying between them. The CDR3 coding sequence is TGTGCCAGTAGTATAACCGGCCGCCGGAGGGCAGATACGCAGTATTTT. Its protein product is CASSITGRRRADTQYF. The complete variable domain, with remaining parts taken from reference TRBV19 and TRBJ2-3, reads DGGITQSPKYLFRKEGQNVTLSCEQNLNHDAMYWYRQDPGQGLRLIYYSQIVNDFQKGDIAEGYSVSREKKESFPLTVTSAQKNPTAFYLCASSITGRRRADTQYFGPGTRLTVL.

This clonotype was counted at least ten times. The chain employs TRBV11-3 and TRBJ2-7, with D unclear. The CDR3 loop spans 13 amino acids. Germline assignment: CDR1 SGHNT and CDR2 YENEEA. V was clipped by 3 bases and J by 2 bases, with 8 bases between them. CDR3 coding DNA: TGTGCCAGCAGCTTGGACCAGACCTACGAGCAGTACTTC. As protein: CASSLDQTYEQYF.

This clonotype appeared many times. This chain connects TRBV24-1 to TRBJ2-2; D gene ambiguous. Trimming cost V 8 bases and J 1 base, with 16 bases left between them. This CDR3 is built from 16 residues. The germline V gene has CDR1 KGHDR and CDR2 SFDVKD. As DNA, the CDR3 is TGTGCCACCATGAGCCCACTCACACGGAACACCGGGGAGCTGTTTTTT. It yields the protein CATMSPLTRNTGELFF.

In its sample, this clonotype was seen a few times. The rearrangement uses TRBV25-1 and TRBJ2-1, with 10 positions matching TRBD1. The CDR3 length is 15 residues. J was trimmed by 5 bases and V by 8 bases; bases with no gene match: 9. Germline CDR1 MGHDK, CDR2 SYGVNS. This chain's CDR3 is CASSPYGTGDNEQFF. The CDR3, as DNA: TGTGCCAGCTCCCCCTACGGGACAGGGGACAATGAGCAGTTCTTC. Drawing the rest from reference TRBV25-1 and TRBJ2-1, the complete variable domain is EADIYQTPRYLVIGTGKKITLECSQTMGHDKMYWYQQDPGMELHLIHYSYGVNSTEKGDLSSESTVSRIRTEHFPLTLESARPSHTSQYLCASSPYGTGDNEQFFGPGTRLTVL.